The entry that follows covers one T cell receptor (beta chain) sequence. The target antigen is unknown. The CDR3 has 22 amino acids. From germline, CDR1 is KGHSH and CDR2 LQKENI. Trimming removed 4 bases from V and 1 base from J, with 33 bases in between. This sample stems from a study of T cell responses to AZD1222 COVID-19 vaccine. Study-wide findings and caveats: An increase in Spike-specific TCR breadth and depth was observed after two AZD1222 doses. Donors were largely white British and mainly female; clonal diversity was possibly underestimated. No repertoire was sampled before or during the peak T cell response, only after it.

Generated by immunoSEQ multiplex PCR, the TCRdb table keeps only in-frame clones and is missing some. This sample carries 140,000 to 150,000 clones, around 83% of them seen once, and the ten largest clones take approximately 4%. The V gene is TRBV18, the J gene TRBJ2-3, with a weak D call TRBD2 (5 bases). The origin of this receptor is an adult in good health. The sample here was peripheral blood, taken on day 0 of MenACWY control vaccination. CDR3 nucleotide sequence: TGTGCCAGCTCACGGAAACTCCGGGCCGAGGTTGAGGGTACTGGTGGCACAGATACGCAGTATTTT. Protein sequence: CASSRKLRAEVEGTGGTDTQYF.